The entry below describes one TCR beta chain. These data originate in a study of T cells after yellow fever vaccination. Background on the study: Preparation of fractions with low cell numbers was performed using SMART-Seq v4 Ultra Low Input.

V was clipped by 5 bases and J by 4 bases, with 15 bases between them. The CDR3 loop spans 15 amino acids. TCRdb itself ran the 5' RACE reads through MiXCR, one entry per CDR3 protein. The profile covers about 260,000 distinct CDR3 sequences, with roughly 13% appearing a single time and 0.4% to 0.65% taken by the ten largest. The gene calls are TRBV12-3 or TRBV12-4 and TRBJ1-5; D might be TRBD1 (6 bases). The TCR originated in a man aged 25 to 40 who received the YFV17D yellow fever vaccine. This specimen consisted of CD4+ T cells sorted from PBMCs, obtained 45 days after the yellow fever booster vaccination. The CDR3 spells CASSPRSQGNQPQHF. Written as DNA, the CDR3 is TGTGCCAGCAGTCCTAGATCCCAGGGGAATCAGCCCCAGCATTTT.